Following are 26 T cell receptor beta chains from one sample sequenced in a study of spatial heterogeneity in lung cancer. Time point of the sample: sample taken at primary tumor resection. Broader study findings: Within tumors, counts of expanded alpha and beta TCRs tracked tumor mutation counts.

A single record per CDR3 protein comes from TCRdb applying MiXCR to the 5' RACE reads. The sample lists 20,000 to 25,000 distinct CDR3 sequences, about 4.3% occurring once. Antigens of these TCRs are unknown. The source material was lung tumor tissue, sampled at surgery. The receptors originated from a male donor with early-stage non-small cell lung cancer.

This clonotype has at least ten counts. The chain joins TRBV7-9 to TRBJ1-1, with unresolved D. V lost 6 bases to trimming and J lost 1 base, with 9 bases between them. The CDR3 contains 13 residues. The germline CDR1 and CDR2 sequences are SEHNR and FQNEAQ (reference sequence). Written as DNA, the CDR3 is TGTGCCAGCAGGCGAACAGCGAACACTGAAGCTTTCTTT. Residues: CASRRTANTEAFF.

This clonotype appeared many times. The CDR3 nucleotides read TGTGCCAGCAGCTTAGTTTTGAACACTGAAGCTTTCTTT. Its protein product is CASSLVLNTEAFF. The V gene is TRBV11-2, the J gene TRBJ1-1; no firm D call. The CDR3 consists of 13 residues. V was clipped by 1 base and J by 0 bases, with 3 bases between them. In germline, CDR1 is SGHAT, CDR2 FQNNGV.

This clonotype was observed many times. The chain uses TRBV7-9 and TRBJ2-7, with 10 nucleotides matching TRBD1. The V and J ends lost 4 bases and 0 bases, in that order; junction bases with no gene match: 3. Germline CDR1 and CDR2: SEHNR and FQNEAQ (reference sequence). This CDR3 spans 15 amino acids. CDR3 sequence reads: CASSSGQGLSYEQYF. Here the CDR3 DNA reads TGTGCCAGCAGCTCGGGACAGGGGCTCTCCTACGAGCAGTACTTC.

The chain employs TRBV6-6 and TRBJ2-1; 8 nucleotides agree with TRBD1. The V gene end was trimmed by 6 bases and the J gene end by 3 bases; junction bases not matched to a gene: 4. The CDR3 sequence is 14 residues long. From germline, CDR1 is MNHNY and CDR2 SVGAGI (reference sequence). The CDR3 DNA reads as TGTGCCAGCAGACAGGGACAGGTCTACAATGAGCAGTTCTTC. Protein sequence: CASRQGQVYNEQFF.

This clonotype appeared many times. The chain recombines TRBV10-3 with TRBJ2-2; D ambiguous. The CDR3 sequence is 14 residues long. Trimming shortened V by 7 bases and J by 0 bases, and 9 bases separated the two germline ends. The germline V gene has CDR1 ENHRY and CDR2 SYGVKD. The CDR3 spells CAITLDPNTGELFF. CDR3 coding DNA: TGTGCCATCACCCTGGACCCGAACACCGGGGAGCTGTTTTTT.

This clonotype was recorded at least ten times. The chain is built from TRBV3-1 and TRBJ2-3, with a weak D call TRBD1 (5 bases). Germline V lookup: CDR1 LGHDT, CDR2 YNNKEL (reference sequence). Deletions cut 0 bases from V and 4 bases from J, with 11 bases between. This CDR3 contains 15 residues. The DNA for the CDR3 is TGTGCCAGCAGCCAAGATTTAGGGGTTGCAGATACGCAGTATTTT. Translation gives CASSQDLGVADTQYF.

The sample holds many counts of this clonotype. This chain joins TRBV27 and TRBJ2-2; TRBD1 might be the D (6 bases). Trimming stripped 6 bases from V and 5 bases from J, with 10 bases between. CDR3 length: 13 residues. Germline V gene lookup returns CDR1 MNHEY and CDR2 SMNVEV (reference sequence). The CDR3 bases are TGTGCCAGCAGGGGGCAGGGGACCGGGGAGCTGTTTTTT. Protein product: CASRGQGTGELFF.

By proportion, this clonotype is medium-sized. The V call is TRBV5-1, the J call TRBJ2-5; TRBD1 matches at 9 bases. Germline values: CDR1 SGHRS, CDR2 YFSETQ. The CDR3 sequence is 17 residues long. Germline trimming cut 4 bases from V and 3 bases from J; bases unmatched to any gene: 13. The CDR3 loop reads CASSGAGTGKKEETQYF. The DNA for the CDR3 is TGCGCCAGCAGCGGGGCAGGGACAGGGAAGAAGGAAGAGACCCAGTACTTC.

This clonotype was seen ten or more times. The chain joins TRBV5-5 to TRBJ2-6; the D gene is possibly TRBD1 (6 bases). Germline V gives CDR1 SGHKS, CDR2 YYEKEE (reference sequence). Trimming cost V 0 bases and J 0 bases, with 7 bases left between them. The CDR3 is 16 residues long. The CDR3 DNA sequence: TGTGCCAGCAGCTTGGGAGGGGGCTCTGGGGCCAACGTCCTGACTTTC. The encoded protein is CASSLGGGSGANVLTF.

This clonotype was observed a handful of times. The rearrangement joins TRBV6-1 to TRBJ2-2; 9 nucleotides agree with TRBD1. Looked up from germline, CDR1 is MNHNS and CDR2 is SASEGT. Unmatched junction bases numbered 2, after V lost 2 bases and J lost 1 base. This CDR3 spans 16 amino acids. CDR3: CASSEMGQGNTGELFF. CDR3 sequence (DNA): TGTGCCAGCAGTGAAATGGGACAGGGGAACACCGGGGAGCTGTTTTTT.

The chain links TRBV6-2 or TRBV6-3 to TRBJ2-1; either TRBD1 or TRBD2 may supply D (5 bases each). The ends were cut back, 8 bases at V and 7 bases at J, with 18 bases in the middle. Germline V gene sequence: CDR1 MNHEY, CDR2 SVGEGT. The CDR3 loop spans 14 amino acids. The CDR3 loop is CASRNPGPINEQFF. DNA for the CDR3: TGTGCCAGCCGTAATCCGGGACCCATAAATGAGCAGTTCTTC.

This clonotype was observed a handful of times. The rearrangement uses TRBV7-2 and TRBJ1-3; D is uncertain. Germline values: CDR1 SGHTA, CDR2 FQGNSA. The CDR3 runs to 13 residues. Between the trimmed V and J ends, which lost 1 base and 8 bases, there was a span of 9 bases. The CDR3 DNA follows: TGTGCCAGCAGCTTAGGATTTCGGGACACCATATATTTT. It encodes CASSLGFRDTIYF.

This clonotype was recorded many times. The chain uses TRBV29-1 and TRBJ2-1; D unresolved. CDR1 and CDR2 (germline): SQVTM, ANQGSEA. With 1 base removed from V and 8 bases from J, the gap between germline ends came to 21 bases. The CDR3 has 16 residues. The CDR3 region is CSVEGTLGHRKHEQFF. The CDR3 DNA is TGCAGCGTTGAAGGAACTTTAGGGCACCGGAAGCATGAGCAGTTCTTC.

This clonotype was detected ten times or more. The CDR3 loop reads CATSGGLAGGKGSDEQYF. The CDR3 DNA reads TGTGCCACCAGTGGGGGACTAGCGGGAGGGAAGGGGAGCGACGAGCAGTACTTC. This sequence joins TRBV24-1 and TRBJ2-7; 16 nucleotides match TRBD2. This CDR3 comprises 18 residues. Germline V gene data show CDR1 as KGHDR and CDR2 as SFDVKD. J lost 5 bases, V lost 5 bases, and 11 bases had no gene match.

This clonotype was seen at least ten times. V gene TRBV7-9 combines with J gene TRBJ1-2, with D hard to call. The V and J ends lost 0 bases and 1 base respectively, with 6 bases between them. The CDR3 contains 14 residues. The germline CDR1 and CDR2 sequences are SEHNR and FQNEAQ (reference sequence). CDR3 amino acids: CASSLARVNYGYTF. CDR3 nucleotides: TGTGCCAGCAGCTTAGCCAGAGTTAACTATGGCTACACCTTC.

This clonotype has at least ten counts. The rearrangement links TRBV6-2 or TRBV6-3 to TRBJ2-7; D is uncertain. Germline loops: CDR1 MNHEY, CDR2 SVGEGT. V was shortened by 4 bases and J by 4 bases, with 11 bases between the two germline ends. CDR3 length: 13 residues. For the CDR3, the DNA is TGTGCCAGCAGTTCACCTTGGCGGTACGAGCAGTACTTC. It codes for CASSSPWRYEQYF.

This clonotype was counted many times. This sequence joins TRBV2 and TRBJ1-2; D not resolved. Germline CDR1 is SNHLY and CDR2 is FYNNEI. Deletions cut 5 bases from V and 8 bases from J, with 12 bases between. The CDR3 contains 12 residues. This CDR3 is CASSLAGRGYTF. The CDR3 DNA reads TGTGCCAGCAGTCTAGCCGGTCGGGGCTACACCTTC.

In its sample, this clonotype is medium-sized (0.01 to 0.1%). V usage is TRBV5-1 and J usage is TRBJ2-3; 7 bases align to TRBD1. In germline, CDR1 is SGHRS, CDR2 YFSETQ. CDR3 length equals 14 residues. The trim removed 3 bases at V and 0 bases at J, leaving 1 base unmatched. DNA for the CDR3: TGCGCCAGCAGCTCGGGACAGAGCACAGATACGCAGTATTTT. Protein: CASSSGQSTDTQYF.

Many counts were recorded for this clonotype. The chain carries TRBV12-3 or TRBV12-4 and TRBJ1-4, with D maybe TRBD1 (5 bases). V was clipped by 5 bases and J by 4 bases, with 11 bases between them. The CDR3 has 14 amino acids. As DNA, the CDR3 is TGTGCCAGCAGTCATACAGGCTTTAATGAAAAACTGTTTTTT. This translates into CASSHTGFNEKLFF.

This clonotype has only a few counts. The gene calls are TRBV6-2 or TRBV6-3 and TRBJ2-2; D is uncertain. The CDR3 has 16 residues. The V gene lost 7 bases and the J gene lost 0 bases, with 15 bases spanning the gap. In germline, CDR1 is MNHEY, CDR2 SVGEGT. The CDR3 region is CASTLRKVANTGELFF. In DNA form, the CDR3 reads TGTGCCAGCACGCTACGTAAGGTTGCGAACACCGGGGAGCTGTTTTTT.

This clonotype showed up many times. The chain is built from TRBV11-2 and TRBJ2-5, with a weak D call TRBD2 (5 bases). This CDR3 comprises 16 residues. V lost 1 base and J lost 5, with 17 bases in between. Per the germline V gene, CDR1 is SGHAT and CDR2 is FQNNGV. In nucleotides, the CDR3 is TGTGCCAGCAGCTTAGCCCGACGACACCGGGGTGAGACCCAGTACTTC. This sequence encodes CASSLARRHRGETQYF. The full variable domain, rest sourced from reference TRBV11-2 and TRBJ2-5, is EAGVAQSPRYKIIEKRQSVAFWCNPISGHATLYWYQQILGQGPKLLIQFQNNGVVDDSQLPKDRFSAERLKGVDSTLKIQPAKLEDSAVYLCASSLARRHRGETQYFGPGTRLLVL.

Ten or more counts support this clonotype. The chain uses TRBV12-3 or TRBV12-4 and TRBJ1-5; 11 positions match TRBD1. The ends lost 6 bases at V and 8 bases at J; junction bases unmatched: 9. This CDR3 spans 15 amino acids. CDR3 residues: CASSSGQGAREPQHF. The CDR3 region has the DNA TGTGCCAGCAGCTCTGGACAGGGGGCGAGGGAGCCCCAGCATTTT.

This clonotype was detected many times. The J gene is TRBJ1-1, the V gene TRBV5-6; D is ambiguous. This CDR3 is built from 12 residues. CDR1 and CDR2 (germline): SGHDT, YYEEEE. The V end was cut by 2 bases, the J end by 3 bases, with 5 bases between. The CDR3 bases are TGTGCCAGCAGCTTATCCCACACTGAAGCTTTCTTT. Its translation: CASSLSHTEAFF.

This clonotype was picked up many times. This CDR3 is CASRPGTAYNQPQHF. The CDR3 region has the DNA TGTGCCAGCAGACCCGGGACAGCCTATAATCAGCCCCAGCATTTT. The gene calls are TRBV12-3 or TRBV12-4 and TRBJ1-5; 7 bases fit TRBD1. The CDR3 has 15 residues. Trimming cost V 6 bases and J 4 bases; bases outside gene matches: 9.

This clonotype was found many times. V and J are TRBV7-9 and TRBJ2-7; D gene unclear. The CDR3 consists of 12 residues. The V gene's germline CDR1 is SEHNR and CDR2 FQNEAQ (reference sequence). Trimming cost V 5 bases and J 0 bases, with 5 bases left between them. Here the CDR3 DNA reads TGTGCCAGCAGCCGGTTCTCCTACGAGCAGTACTTC. Its protein product is CASSRFSYEQYF.

This clonotype was detected ten times or more. V usage is TRBV6-5 and J usage is TRBJ2-7; 12 bases line up with TRBD2. V shed 4 bases and J 3 bases; nucleotides not matched to a gene: 1. The CDR3 consists of 14 residues. The V gene's germline CDR1 is MNHEY and CDR2 SVGAGI. This CDR3 reads CASSSLAGGYEQYF. In nucleotides, the CDR3 is TGTGCCAGCAGTTCACTAGCGGGGGGCTACGAGCAGTACTTC.